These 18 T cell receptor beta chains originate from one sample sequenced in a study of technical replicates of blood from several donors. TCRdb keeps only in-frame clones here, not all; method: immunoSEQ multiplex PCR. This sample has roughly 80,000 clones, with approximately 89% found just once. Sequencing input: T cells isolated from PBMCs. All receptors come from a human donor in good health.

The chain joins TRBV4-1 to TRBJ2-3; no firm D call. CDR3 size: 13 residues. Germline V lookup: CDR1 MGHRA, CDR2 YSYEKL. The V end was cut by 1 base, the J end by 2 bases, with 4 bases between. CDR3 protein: CASSQVYTDTQYF. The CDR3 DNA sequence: TGCGCCAGCAGCCAAGTTTACACAGATACGCAGTATTTT.

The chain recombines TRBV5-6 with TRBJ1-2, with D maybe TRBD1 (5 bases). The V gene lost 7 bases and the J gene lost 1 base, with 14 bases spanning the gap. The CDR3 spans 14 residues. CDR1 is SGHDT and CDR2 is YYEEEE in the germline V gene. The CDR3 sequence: CASFRVGNNYGYTF. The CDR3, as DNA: TGTGCCAGCTTCAGGGTGGGGAATAACTATGGCTACACCTTC.

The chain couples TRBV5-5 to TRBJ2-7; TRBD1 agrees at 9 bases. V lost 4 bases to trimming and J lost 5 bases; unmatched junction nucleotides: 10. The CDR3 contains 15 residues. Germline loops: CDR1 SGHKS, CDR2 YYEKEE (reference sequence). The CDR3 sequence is CASSPMGDRANEQYF. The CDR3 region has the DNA TGTGCCAGCAGCCCTATGGGGGACAGGGCGAACGAGCAGTACTTC.

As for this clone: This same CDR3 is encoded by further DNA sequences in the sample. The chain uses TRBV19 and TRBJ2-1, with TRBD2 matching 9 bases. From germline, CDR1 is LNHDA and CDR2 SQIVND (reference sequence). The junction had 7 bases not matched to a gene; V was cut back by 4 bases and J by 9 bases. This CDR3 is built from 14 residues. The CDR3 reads CASSTAGGPGEQFF. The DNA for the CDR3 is TGTGCCAGTAGTACGGCGGGAGGGCCTGGTGAGCAGTTCTTC.

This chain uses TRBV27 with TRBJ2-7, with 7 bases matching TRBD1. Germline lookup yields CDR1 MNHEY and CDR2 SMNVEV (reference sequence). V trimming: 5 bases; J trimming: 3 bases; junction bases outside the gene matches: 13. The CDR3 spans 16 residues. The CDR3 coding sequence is TGTGCCAGCAGTCCGTCATCGGGACAGAGCCACTACGAGCAGTACTTC. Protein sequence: CASSPSSGQSHYEQYF.

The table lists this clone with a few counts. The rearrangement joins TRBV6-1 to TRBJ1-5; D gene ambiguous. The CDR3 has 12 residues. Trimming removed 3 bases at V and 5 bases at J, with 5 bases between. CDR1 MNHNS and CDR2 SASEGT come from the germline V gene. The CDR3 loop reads CASSDRYQPQHF. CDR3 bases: TGTGCCAGCAGTGATCGTTATCAGCCCCAGCATTTT.

The CDR3 DNA reads as TGTGCCAGCAGCGTAGTAGCTGGCGGGAGCCCATCCTACAATGAGCAGTTCTTC. This encodes CASSVVAGGSPSYNEQFF. The V call is TRBV9, the J call TRBJ2-1; 7 bases match TRBD2. The CDR3 has 18 residues. V shed 0 bases and J 1 base; nucleotides not matched to a gene: 10. CDR1 and CDR2 from the germline V gene are SGDLS and YYNGEE.

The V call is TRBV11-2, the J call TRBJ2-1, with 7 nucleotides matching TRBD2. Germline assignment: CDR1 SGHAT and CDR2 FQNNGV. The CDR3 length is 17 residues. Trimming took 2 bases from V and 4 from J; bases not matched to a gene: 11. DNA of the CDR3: TGTGCCAGCAGCTTAATCCGACGGCGGGAGATATACAATGAGCAGTTCTTC. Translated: CASSLIRRREIYNEQFF.

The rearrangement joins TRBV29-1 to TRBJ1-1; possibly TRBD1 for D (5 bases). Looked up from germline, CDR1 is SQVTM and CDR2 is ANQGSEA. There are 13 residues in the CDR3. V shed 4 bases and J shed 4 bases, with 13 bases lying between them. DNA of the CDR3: TGCAGCGTTGGTCAGGGAGGGAGCACTGAAGCTTTCTTT. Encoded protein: CSVGQGGSTEAFF.

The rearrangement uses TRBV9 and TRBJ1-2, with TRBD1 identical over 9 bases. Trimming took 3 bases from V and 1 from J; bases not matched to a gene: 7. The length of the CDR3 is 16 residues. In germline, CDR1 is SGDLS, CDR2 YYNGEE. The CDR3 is CASSAGTGQLNYGYTF. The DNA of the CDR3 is TGTGCCAGCAGCGCCGGGACAGGGCAACTTAACTATGGCTACACCTTC.

The CDR3 region has the DNA TGTGCCAGCAGAGGTGGCACCGGGACAGGGATAAATGAGCAGTTCTTC. Translation gives CASRGGTGTGINEQFF. The V call is TRBV25-1, the J call TRBJ2-1; 9 nucleotides agree with TRBD1. The CDR3 has 16 amino acids. Germline-derived CDR1 and CDR2 are MGHDK and SYGVNS. J lost 7 bases, V lost 6 bases, and 13 bases had no gene match.

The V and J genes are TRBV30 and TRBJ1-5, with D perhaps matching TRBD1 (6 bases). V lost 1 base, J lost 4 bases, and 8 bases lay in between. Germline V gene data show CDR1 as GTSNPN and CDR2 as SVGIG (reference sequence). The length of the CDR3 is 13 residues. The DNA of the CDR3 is TGTGCCTGGAGTGACCAGGGGAATCAGCCCCAGCATTTT. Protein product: CAWSDQGNQPQHF.

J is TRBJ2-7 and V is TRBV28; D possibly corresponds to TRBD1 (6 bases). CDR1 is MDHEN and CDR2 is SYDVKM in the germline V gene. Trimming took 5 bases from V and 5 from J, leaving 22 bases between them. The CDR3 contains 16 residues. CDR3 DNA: TGTGCCAGCAGTCCCGTGGACAGCCGCGAGCAGGACGAGCAGTACTTC. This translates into CASSPVDSREQDEQYF.

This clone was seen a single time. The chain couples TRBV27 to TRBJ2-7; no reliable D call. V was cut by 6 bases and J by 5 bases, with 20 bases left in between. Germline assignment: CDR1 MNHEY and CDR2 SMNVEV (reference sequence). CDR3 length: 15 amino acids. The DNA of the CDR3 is TGTGCCAGCAGGCCGCTTCTTCCCCCAGGCCACGAGCAGTACTTC. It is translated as CASRPLLPPGHEQYF.

CDR3 in DNA: TGTGCCAGCAGCCGTCGGCTAGCGGGAGGGACAGATACGCAGTATTTT. This gives the protein CASSRRLAGGTDTQYF. The chain couples TRBV5-6 to TRBJ2-3, with 12 bases identical to TRBD2. This CDR3 has 16 amino acids. Trimming removed 4 bases from V and 3 bases from J; junction bases left unmatched: 6. Germline V gives CDR1 SGHDT, CDR2 YYEEEE.

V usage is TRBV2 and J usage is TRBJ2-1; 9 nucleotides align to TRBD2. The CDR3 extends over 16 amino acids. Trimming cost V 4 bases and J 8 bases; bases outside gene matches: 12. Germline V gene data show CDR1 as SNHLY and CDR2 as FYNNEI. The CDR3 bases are TGTGCCAGCAGTGCTACTAGCGGGTGGACTGAGCATGAGCAGTTCTTC. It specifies CASSATSGWTEHEQFF.

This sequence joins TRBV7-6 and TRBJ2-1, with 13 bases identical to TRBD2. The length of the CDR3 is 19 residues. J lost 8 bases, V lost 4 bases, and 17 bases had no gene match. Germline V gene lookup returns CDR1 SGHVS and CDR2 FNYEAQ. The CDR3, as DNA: TGTGCCAGCAGCTATAGCACACCGGGACTAGCGGGATTTTTTGATGAGCAGTTCTTC. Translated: CASSYSTPGLAGFFDEQFF.

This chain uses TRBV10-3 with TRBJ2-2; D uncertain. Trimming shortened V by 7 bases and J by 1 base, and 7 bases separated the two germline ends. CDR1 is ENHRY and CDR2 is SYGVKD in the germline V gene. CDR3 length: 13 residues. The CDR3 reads CAIKSLNTGELFF. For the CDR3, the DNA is TGTGCCATCAAATCCTTGAACACCGGGGAGCTGTTTTTT.